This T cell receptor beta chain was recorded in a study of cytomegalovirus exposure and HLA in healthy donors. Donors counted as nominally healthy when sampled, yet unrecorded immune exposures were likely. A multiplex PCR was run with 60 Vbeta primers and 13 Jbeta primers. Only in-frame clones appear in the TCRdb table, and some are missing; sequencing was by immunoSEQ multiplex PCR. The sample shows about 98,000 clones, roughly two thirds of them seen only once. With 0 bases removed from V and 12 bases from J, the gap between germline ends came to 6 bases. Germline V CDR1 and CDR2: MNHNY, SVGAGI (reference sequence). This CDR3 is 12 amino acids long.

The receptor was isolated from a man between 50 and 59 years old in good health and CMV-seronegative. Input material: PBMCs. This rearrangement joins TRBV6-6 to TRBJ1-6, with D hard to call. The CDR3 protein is CASSYSRVPLHF. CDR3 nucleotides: TGTGCCAGCAGTTACTCCCGGGTACCCCTCCACTTT.